The 31 T cell receptor beta chains below all came from one sample that was sequenced in a study of shared clonotypes between healthy human individuals. Generated by immunoSEQ multiplex PCR, the TCRdb table keeps only in-frame clones and is missing some. The table has roughly 1,600,000 clones, approximately 98.5% seen once. Sequenced material: naive CD4+ T cells sorted from blood. The sample's subset: CD45RA+ positively selected. These receptors were collected from a man aged 25 to 40 in good health.

This clone was seen once. This chain links TRBV7-8 with TRBJ2-7, with 7 bases identical to TRBD1. CDR1 is SGHVS, CDR2 FQNEAQ, per germline. The junction had 8 bases not matched to a gene; V was cut back by 5 bases and J by 4 bases. The CDR3 covers 14 residues. This CDR3 reads CASSPTTQGYEQYF. CDR3 nucleotide sequence: TGTGCCAGCAGCCCTACGACACAGGGGTACGAGCAGTACTTC.

The chain carries TRBV5-4 and TRBJ2-2; D gene ambiguous. Trimming removed 3 bases from V and 5 bases from J, with 14 bases in between. The length of the CDR3 is 15 residues. In germline, CDR1 is SGHNT, CDR2 YYREEE (reference sequence). CDR3 protein: CASSSTSPLTGELFF. For the CDR3, the DNA is TGTGCCAGCAGCTCCACGTCTCCCTTGACCGGGGAGCTGTTTTTT.

This chain links TRBV4-2 with TRBJ2-5; D remains unclear. The germline V and J ends were trimmed by 3 bases and 2 bases, with 13 bases remaining between them. The CDR3 consists of 15 residues. Germline CDR1 is LGHNA and CDR2 is YNFKEQ. The CDR3 sequence: CASSQSPHIQETQYF. The CDR3 coding sequence is TGTGCCAGCAGCCAGTCACCGCACATACAAGAGACCCAGTACTTC.

The chain carries TRBV6-5 and TRBJ2-7; D not certain. The V and J ends lost 3 bases and 4 bases respectively, with 13 bases between them. Germline V gene data show CDR1 as MNHEY and CDR2 as SVGAGI. This CDR3 contains 14 residues. CDR3: CASSYSRPPYEQYF. Written as DNA, the CDR3 is TGTGCCAGCAGTTATTCACGCCCCCCTTACGAGCAGTACTTC.

CDR3 nucleotide sequence: TGTGCCAGCAGCATCGACAGGTCCTCCTACAATGAGCAGTTCTTC. Amino acids: CASSIDRSSYNEQFF. This rearrangement joins TRBV9 to TRBJ2-1; D perhaps matches TRBD1 (6 bases). Trimming shortened V by 4 bases and J by 0 bases, and 11 bases separated the two germline ends. Germline V gives CDR1 SGDLS, CDR2 YYNGEE. The CDR3 runs 15 residues.

In its sample, this clone was seen once. The rearrangement links TRBV7-9 to TRBJ2-7; D remains ambiguous. Germline V gene data show CDR1 as SEHNR and CDR2 as FQNEAQ (reference sequence). The V and J ends lost 1 base and 5 bases respectively, with 12 bases between them. The CDR3 extends over 14 amino acids. CDR3 protein: CASSLGPYPDEQYF. CDR3 in DNA: TGTGCCAGCAGCTTAGGCCCTTATCCCGACGAGCAGTACTTC.

On this clone: Other DNA sequences in this sample translate to the same CDR3. J is TRBJ2-3 and V is TRBV11-3; the D is unclear. The germline V gene has CDR1 SGHNT and CDR2 YENEEA. This CDR3 has 13 residues. V was pared by 1 base and J by 3 bases, with 5 bases between. The CDR3 loop reads CASSLGGTDTQYF. CDR3 in DNA: TGTGCCAGCAGCTTAGGTGGTACAGATACGCAGTATTTT.

As DNA, the CDR3 is TGTGCCAGCACCACCAGATGGCTAGCGGGAGGCGAGAGCACAGATACGCAGTATTTT. Residues: CASTTRWLAGGESTDTQYF. The rearrangement links TRBV27 to TRBJ2-3; the match to TRBD2 covers 11 bases. Germline V CDR1 and CDR2: MNHEY, SMNVEV (reference sequence). With 7 bases clipped from V and 0 bases from J, the junction kept 15 bases outside the gene matches. This CDR3 contains 19 residues.

This clone was seen once. The CDR3 loop is CASSSWSSNQPQHF. For the CDR3, the DNA is TGTGCCAGCAGTTCTTGGAGTAGCAATCAGCCCCAGCATTTT. This sequence joins TRBV25-1 and TRBJ1-5, with D unresolved. The CDR3 runs to 14 residues. Between the trimmed V and J ends, which lost 5 bases and 0 bases, there was a span of 8 bases. Germline V lookup: CDR1 MGHDK, CDR2 SYGVNS.

The V gene is TRBV19, the J gene TRBJ2-5, with unresolved D. CDR3 length: 14 amino acids. The ends were cut back, 3 bases at V and 2 bases at J, with 10 bases in the middle. Germline V lookup: CDR1 LNHDA, CDR2 SQIVND (reference sequence). The CDR3 loop is CASSIFPGQETQYF. The CDR3 bases are TGTGCCAGTAGTATCTTCCCCGGGCAAGAGACCCAGTACTTC.

V gene TRBV28 combines with J gene TRBJ2-1; 9 nucleotides match TRBD1. V was clipped by 6 bases and J by 6 bases; unmatched bases: 9. The CDR3 contains 15 residues. Germline V lookup: CDR1 MDHEN, CDR2 SYDVKM. The CDR3 region is CASREQGAGANEQFF. In DNA form, the CDR3 reads TGTGCCAGCAGGGAACAGGGGGCTGGGGCCAATGAGCAGTTCTTC.

The chain uses TRBV18 and TRBJ2-7, with 11 bases matching TRBD2. Germline assignment: CDR1 KGHSH and CDR2 LQKENI. The CDR3 runs 15 residues. V lost 4 bases to trimming and J lost 3 bases; unmatched junction nucleotides: 5. This CDR3 reads CASSQTSGSHYEQYF. The CDR3 nucleotides read TGTGCCAGCTCACAAACTAGCGGGAGCCACTACGAGCAGTACTTC.

The V and J genes are TRBV28 and TRBJ1-2; a possible D gene is TRBD1 (5 bases). Germline V gene data show CDR1 as MDHEN and CDR2 as SYDVKM. Trimming left V 6 bases short and J 8 bases short, with 16 bases between. The CDR3 sequence is 13 residues long. In nucleotides, the CDR3 is TGTGCCAGCAGGAAACAGATGGGGGGAGGCTACACCTTC. Its protein product is CASRKQMGGGYTF.

The rearrangement joins TRBV18 to TRBJ1-2, with 7 bases that match TRBD1. There are 14 residues in the CDR3. The germline V gene has CDR1 KGHSH and CDR2 LQKENI. The ends lost 3 bases at V and 3 bases at J; junction bases unmatched: 4. DNA for the CDR3: TGTGCCAGCTCACCCCCACAGGGGTACTATGGCTACACCTTC. It encodes CASSPPQGYYGYTF.

The chain combines TRBV19 with TRBJ2-2; TRBD2 matches 9 bases. V was pared by 6 bases and J by 2 bases, with 19 bases of the junction left unmatched. The CDR3 sequence is 20 residues long. The germline V gene encodes CDR1 LNHDA and CDR2 SQIVND (reference sequence). DNA for the CDR3: TGTGCCAGTAGGACCTCTGGGGGCAGCCCTAGCGGGACTAACACCGGGGAGCTGTTTTTT. It yields the protein CASRTSGGSPSGTNTGELFF.

This rearrangement joins TRBV28 to TRBJ2-1; TRBD2 agrees at 8 bases. The V and J ends lost 11 bases and 8 bases, in that order; junction bases with no gene match: 17. CDR1 is MDHEN and CDR2 is SYDVKM in the germline V gene. The CDR3 length is 15 residues. The CDR3 here is CAAVGRTSRGDEQFF. The CDR3 nucleotides read TGTGCCGCAGTTGGTCGGACTAGCCGAGGGGATGAGCAGTTCTTC.

J is TRBJ2-1 and V is TRBV27; D ambiguous. Germline CDR1 MNHEY, CDR2 SMNVEV (reference sequence). CDR3 length equals 14 residues. V was cut by 0 bases and J by 9 bases, with 12 bases left in between. The CDR3 DNA is TGTGCCAGCAGTTTATCTGGGTGGGTGGTTGAGCAGTTCTTC. Its protein product is CASSLSGWVVEQFF.

To note about this clone: In the same sample, other DNA sequences code for this CDR3. The rearrangement links TRBV6-5 to TRBJ1-5; 7 bases align to TRBD1. This CDR3 comprises 15 residues. J was trimmed by 0 bases and V by 6 bases; bases with no gene match: 5. Per germline, CDR1 MNHEY and CDR2 SVGAGI. CDR3 residues: CASSSDRNSNQPQHF. CDR3 nucleotides: TGTGCCAGCAGCTCGGACAGGAATAGCAATCAGCCCCAGCATTTT.

The genes are TRBV28 and TRBJ2-1; 8 nucleotides align to TRBD2. Germline V gives CDR1 MDHEN, CDR2 SYDVKM. The V and J ends lost 11 bases and 5 bases, in that order; junction bases with no gene match: 8. The CDR3 consists of 13 residues. The CDR3 spells CAGRLASNNEQFF. The CDR3, as DNA: TGTGCCGGAAGACTAGCGAGCAACAATGAGCAGTTCTTC.

Details on this clone: One end of the junction fails to match germline, which may point to a read error. The J gene is TRBJ2-7, the V gene TRBV7-8; possibly TRBD2 for D (5 bases). This CDR3 comprises 13 residues. Per the germline V gene, CDR1 is SGHVS and CDR2 is FQNEAQ. The CDR3 nucleotides read TGTGCCAGCAGCTTATCGGGGTACTACGGGCAGTACTTC. It codes for CASSLSGYYGQYF.

V and J are TRBV27 and TRBJ2-7, with a possible D match to TRBD2 (6 bases). Trimming took off 2 bases at V and 6 bases at J, with 20 bases between the two ends. This CDR3 has 16 amino acids. Germline CDR1 and CDR2: MNHEY and SMNVEV (reference sequence). In nucleotides, the CDR3 is TGTGCCAGCAGTTTAGGGAGGCTGGTGTTATTGTCCGAGCAGTACTTC. Its translation: CASSLGRLVLLSEQYF.

The rearrangement joins TRBV6-1 to TRBJ2-7; 7 nucleotides line up with TRBD1. CDR1 is MNHNS and CDR2 is SASEGT in the germline V gene. The trim removed 4 bases at V and 2 bases at J, leaving 8 bases unmatched. There are 15 residues in the CDR3. The CDR3 protein is CASSGGAGGTYEQYF. The DNA of the CDR3 is TGTGCCAGCAGTGGCGGCGCAGGGGGAACCTACGAGCAGTACTTC.

The chain is built from TRBV4-3 and TRBJ2-1, with D maybe TRBD1 (6 bases). The CDR3 consists of 14 residues. Germline CDR1 reads LGHNA; CDR2 reads YSLEER. The V end lost 3 bases, the J end lost 8 bases, and 14 bases lay between the germline ends. CDR3 loop: CASSHETRGYEQFF. Here the CDR3 DNA reads TGCGCCAGCAGCCATGAGACCAGGGGTTATGAGCAGTTCTTC.

The rearrangement uses TRBV6-6 and TRBJ1-4; D not resolved. CDR1 is MNHNY, CDR2 SVGAGI, per germline (reference sequence). V was shortened by 6 bases and J by 1 base, with 3 bases between the two germline ends. This CDR3 spans 12 amino acids. The DNA of the CDR3 is TGTGCCAGCAGGGGAACTAATGAAAAACTGTTTTTT. Translated, it gives CASRGTNEKLFF.

This chain joins TRBV10-3 and TRBJ2-3, with D hard to call. Germline V CDR1 and CDR2: ENHRY, SYGVKD. CDR3 size: 12 residues. Trimming cost V 2 bases and J 5 bases, with 5 bases left between them. CDR3 nucleotide sequence: TGTGCCATCAGTGAGGGGGTAGATACGCAGTATTTT. The encoded protein is CAISEGVDTQYF.

This rearrangement joins TRBV28 to TRBJ1-5; no clear D gene. In germline, CDR1 is MDHEN, CDR2 SYDVKM. Trimming left V 3 bases short and J 8 bases short, with 11 bases between. There are 13 residues in the CDR3. The CDR3 sequence: CASSFEEMKPQHF. CDR3 in DNA: TGTGCCAGCAGTTTCGAAGAAATGAAGCCCCAGCATTTT.

CDR3 DNA: TGTGCCAGCAGCACCGGGTGGGAGGGCTACACCTTC. It specifies CASSTGWEGYTF. The chain employs TRBV27 and TRBJ1-2; D not certain. The CDR3 sequence is 12 residues long. The V gene lost 6 bases and the J gene lost 8 bases, with 13 bases spanning the gap. Germline assignment: CDR1 MNHEY and CDR2 SMNVEV (reference sequence).

The genes are TRBV4-3 and TRBJ2-2; TRBD2 is a possible D gene (6 bases). The germline gives CDR1 LGHNA, CDR2 YSLEER. The V end lost 4 bases, the J end lost 1 base, and 10 bases lay between the germline ends. The CDR3 is made up of 15 amino acids. CDR3 coding DNA: TGCGCCAGCAGCCCGGGACTTCGGAACACCGGGGAGCTGTTTTTT. It is translated as CASSPGLRNTGELFF.

The gene calls are TRBV5-1 and TRBJ2-4; the match to TRBD1 covers 12 bases. CDR1 and CDR2 (germline): SGHRS, YFSETQ. The length of the CDR3 is 14 residues. The trim removed 8 bases at V and 3 bases at J, leaving 3 bases unmatched. The CDR3 nucleotides are TGCGCCAGGGGACAGGGGGCGGACAAAAACATTCAGTACTTC. As protein: CARGQGADKNIQYF.

The V gene is TRBV9, the J gene TRBJ2-3; D not resolved. V shed 3 bases and J shed 5 bases, with 7 bases lying between them. This CDR3 spans 12 amino acids. Germline V gene data show CDR1 as SGDLS and CDR2 as YYNGEE. The CDR3 protein is CASSGSRDTQYF. The CDR3 bases are TGTGCCAGCAGCGGCAGTCGAGATACGCAGTATTTT.

The V and J genes are TRBV6-5 and TRBJ2-5; D could derive from TRBD1 or TRBD2 (5 bases each). Trimming took off 6 bases at V and 1 base at J, with 12 bases between the two ends. Per the germline V gene, CDR1 is MNHEY and CDR2 is SVGAGI. The CDR3 runs to 14 residues. The CDR3 protein is CASSPRGRQETQYF. CDR3 bases: TGTGCCAGCAGCCCACGGGGACGCCAAGAGACCCAGTACTTC.